This TCR beta chain was documented in a study of human T cells and chemical hapten exposure. General study results and limits: PT1 expanded TCR numbers tracked positively with patch test score.

TCRdb reprocessed the RACE reads via MiXCR and lists one record per CDR3 protein. The sample lists some 350,000 distinct CDR3 sequences; under 6.5% were seen once. This clonotype has a handful of counts. Antigen specificity is unknown. Trimming pared 0 bases from V and 4 bases from J, leaving 7 bases between. The CDR3 covers 13 residues. Per germline, CDR1 LGHNA and CDR2 YNFKEQ. Time point noted: patch test 2, 6 weeks after DPC sensitization. Documented treatment: therapeutic diphenylcyclopropenone sensitization with weekly scalp DPC. The input for sequencing was whole blood, taken in connection with sensitization to the hapten diphenylcyclopropenone (DPC). This TCR was recovered from a woman under 30 with alopecia areata. Some clones in this sample may be carry-over from other donors' samples. This chain links TRBV4-2 with TRBJ2-7; no clear D. As DNA, the CDR3 is TGTGCCAGCAGCCAAGATAGGAATTACGAGCAGTACTTC. Encoded protein: CASSQDRNYEQYF.